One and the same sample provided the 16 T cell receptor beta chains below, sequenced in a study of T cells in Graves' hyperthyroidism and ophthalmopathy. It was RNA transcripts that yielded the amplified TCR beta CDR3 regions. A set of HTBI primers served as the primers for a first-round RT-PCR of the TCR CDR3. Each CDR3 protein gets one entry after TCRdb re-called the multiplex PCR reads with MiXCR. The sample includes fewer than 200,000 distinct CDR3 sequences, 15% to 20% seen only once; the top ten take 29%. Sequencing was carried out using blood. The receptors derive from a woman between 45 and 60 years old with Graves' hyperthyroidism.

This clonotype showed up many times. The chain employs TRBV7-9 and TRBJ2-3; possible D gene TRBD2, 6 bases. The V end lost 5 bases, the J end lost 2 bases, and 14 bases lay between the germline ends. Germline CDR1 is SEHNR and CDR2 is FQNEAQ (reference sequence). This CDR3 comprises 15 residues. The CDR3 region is CASSPRDFLTDTQYF. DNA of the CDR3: TGTGCCAGCAGCCCCCGGGACTTCCTCACAGATACGCAGTATTTT.

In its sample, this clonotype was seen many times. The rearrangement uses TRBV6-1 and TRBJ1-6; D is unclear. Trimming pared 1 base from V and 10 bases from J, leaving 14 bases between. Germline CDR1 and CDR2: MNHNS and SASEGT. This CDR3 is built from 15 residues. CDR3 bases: TGTGCCAGCAGTGAAGTGGGGAGTTCCCGATCACCCCTCCACTTT. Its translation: CASSEVGSSRSPLHF.

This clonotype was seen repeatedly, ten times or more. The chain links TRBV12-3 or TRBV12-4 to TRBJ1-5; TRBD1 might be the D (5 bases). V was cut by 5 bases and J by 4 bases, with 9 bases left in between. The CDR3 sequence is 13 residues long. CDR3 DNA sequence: TGTGCCAGCAGTGCAGGGAGGAATCAGCCCCAGCATTTT. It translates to CASSAGRNQPQHF.

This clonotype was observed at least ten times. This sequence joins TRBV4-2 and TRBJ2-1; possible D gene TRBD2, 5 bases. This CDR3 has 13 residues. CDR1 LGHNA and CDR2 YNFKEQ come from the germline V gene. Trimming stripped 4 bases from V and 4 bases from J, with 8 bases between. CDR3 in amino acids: CASSPDSYNEQFF. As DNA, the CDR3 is TGTGCCAGCAGCCCGGACTCGTACAATGAGCAGTTCTTC.

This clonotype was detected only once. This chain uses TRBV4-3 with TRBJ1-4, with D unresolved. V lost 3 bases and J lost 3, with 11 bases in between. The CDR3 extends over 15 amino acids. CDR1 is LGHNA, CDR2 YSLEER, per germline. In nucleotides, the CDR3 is TGCGCCAGCAGCCAGGAATGGGTGGCTAATGAAAAACTGTTTTTT. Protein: CASSQEWVANEKLFF.

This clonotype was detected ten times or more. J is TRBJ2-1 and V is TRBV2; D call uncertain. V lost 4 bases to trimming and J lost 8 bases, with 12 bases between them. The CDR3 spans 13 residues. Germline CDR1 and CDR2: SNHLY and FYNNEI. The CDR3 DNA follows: TGTGCCAGCAGTGCCTACGAGAGCCATGAGCAGTTCTTC. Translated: CASSAYESHEQFF. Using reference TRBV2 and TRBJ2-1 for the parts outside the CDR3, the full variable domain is EPEVTQTPSHQVTQMGQEVILRCVPISNHLYFYWYRQILGQKVEFLVSFYNNEISEKSEIFDDQFSVERPDGSNFTLKIRSTKLEDSAMYFCASSAYESHEQFFGPGTRLTVL.

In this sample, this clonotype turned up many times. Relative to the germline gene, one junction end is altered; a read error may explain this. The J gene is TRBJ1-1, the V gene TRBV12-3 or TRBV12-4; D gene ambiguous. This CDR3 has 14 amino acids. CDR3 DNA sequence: TGTGCCAGCAGCTTAGCGGGCATGAACACTGAAGCTTTCTTT. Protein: CASSLAGMNTEAFF.

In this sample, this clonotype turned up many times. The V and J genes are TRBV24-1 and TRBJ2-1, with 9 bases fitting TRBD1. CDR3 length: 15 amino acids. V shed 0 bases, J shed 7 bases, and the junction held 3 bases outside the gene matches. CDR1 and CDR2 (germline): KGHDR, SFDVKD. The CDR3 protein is CATSDLVDRGNEQFF. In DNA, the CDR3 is TGTGCCACCAGTGATTTGGTCGACAGGGGGAATGAGCAGTTCTTC.

The CDR3 loop is CSASGGGANTEAFF. CDR3 nucleotides: TGCAGTGCTAGTGGGGGGGGGGCGAACACTGAAGCTTTCTTT. The rearrangement joins TRBV20-1 to TRBJ1-1; maybe TRBD1 (6 bases). Germline assignment: CDR1 DFQATT and CDR2 SNEGSKA (reference sequence). V gave up 3 bases and J gave up 1 base, with 12 bases separating them. This CDR3 is 14 amino acids long.

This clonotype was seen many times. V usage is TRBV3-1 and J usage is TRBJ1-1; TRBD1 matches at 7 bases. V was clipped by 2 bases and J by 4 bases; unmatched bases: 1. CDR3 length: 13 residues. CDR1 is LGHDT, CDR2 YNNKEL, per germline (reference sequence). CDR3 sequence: CASSQQGGTEAFF. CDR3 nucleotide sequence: TGTGCCAGCAGCCAACAGGGGGGCACTGAAGCTTTCTTT.

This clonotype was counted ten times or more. CDR3 nucleotide sequence: TGTGCCAGCAGCCTTATGGGTCACTTGGGCTACACCTTC. Encoded protein: CASSLMGHLGYTF. J is TRBJ1-2 and V is TRBV14; no clear D. There are 13 residues in the CDR3. CDR1 is SGHDN and CDR2 is FVKESK in the germline V gene. Trimming pared 4 bases from V and 8 bases from J, leaving 14 bases between.

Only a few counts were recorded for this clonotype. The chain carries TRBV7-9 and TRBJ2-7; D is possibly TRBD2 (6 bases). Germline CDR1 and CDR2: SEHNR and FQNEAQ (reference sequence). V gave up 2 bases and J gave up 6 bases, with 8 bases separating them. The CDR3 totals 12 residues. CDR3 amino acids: CASSLMGGEQYF. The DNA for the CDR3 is TGTGCCAGCAGCTTAATGGGGGGCGAGCAGTACTTC.

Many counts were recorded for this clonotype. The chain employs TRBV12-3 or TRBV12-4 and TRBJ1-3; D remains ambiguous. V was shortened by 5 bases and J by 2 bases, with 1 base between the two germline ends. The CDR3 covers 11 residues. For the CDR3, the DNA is TGTGCCAGCAGTCCTGGAAACACCATATATTTT. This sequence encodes CASSPGNTIYF.

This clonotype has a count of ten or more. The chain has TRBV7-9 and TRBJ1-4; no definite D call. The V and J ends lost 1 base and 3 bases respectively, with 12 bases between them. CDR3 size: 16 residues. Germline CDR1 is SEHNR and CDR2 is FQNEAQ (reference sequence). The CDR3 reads CASSLVRWGSNEKLFF. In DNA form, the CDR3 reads TGTGCCAGCAGCTTAGTCCGCTGGGGTTCTAATGAAAAACTGTTTTTT. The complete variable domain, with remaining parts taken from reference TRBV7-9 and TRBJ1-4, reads DTGVSQNPRHKITKRGQNVTFRCDPISEHNRLYWYRQTLGQGPEFLTYFQNEAQLEKSRLLSDRFSAERPKGSFSTLEIQRTEQGDSAMYLCASSLVRWGSNEKLFFGSGTQLSVL.

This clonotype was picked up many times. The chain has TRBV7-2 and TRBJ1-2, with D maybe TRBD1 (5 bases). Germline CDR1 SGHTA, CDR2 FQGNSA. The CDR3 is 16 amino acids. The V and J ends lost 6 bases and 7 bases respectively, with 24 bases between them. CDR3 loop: CASRPHILGEGGGYTF. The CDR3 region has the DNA TGTGCCAGCAGACCACATATCTTGGGGGAGGGTGGTGGCTACACCTTC.

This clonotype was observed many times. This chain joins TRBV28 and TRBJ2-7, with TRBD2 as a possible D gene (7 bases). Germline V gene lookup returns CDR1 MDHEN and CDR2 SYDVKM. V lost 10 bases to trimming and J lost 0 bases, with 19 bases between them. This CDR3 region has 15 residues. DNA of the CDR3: TGTGCCACCAACCGCCCGGGGGGCATCTCCTACGAGCAGTACTTC. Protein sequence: CATNRPGGISYEQYF.